One sample yielded the 27 T cell receptor beta chains listed below, sequenced in a study of T cell responses to AZD1222 COVID-19 vaccine (dated by TCRdb to the early 2020s). Library creation used the immunoSEQ multiplex PCR assay. This is the immuneACCESS table as TCRdb keeps it, with only in-frame sequences that have V and J called. A part of the clones is gone; compared with another copy, unresolved V genes explain less than half, and the rest is unexplained. This sample gives roughly 130,000 clones in total; approximately 85% of them show up just once. In total, the top ten clones hold 1.5% to 2% of the sample. This specimen's time point label, interpreted: baseline before first vaccination. The sample in question was peripheral blood, obtained on day 0 of AZD1222 vaccination. All receptors derive from an adult in good health.

The rearrangement links TRBV30 to TRBJ2-1; 8 nucleotides align to TRBD2. Per germline, CDR1 GTSNPN and CDR2 SVGIG (reference sequence). The CDR3 has 14 residues. V shed 0 bases and J 10 bases; nucleotides not matched to a gene: 8. CDR3 nucleotides: TGTGCCTGGAGTGTACGCCTAGCGGGCAGGGAGCAGTTCTTC. Amino acids: CAWSVRLAGREQFF.

The rearrangement joins TRBV25-1 to TRBJ1-4, with a weak D call TRBD1 (6 bases). CDR3 size: 15 residues. Trimming pared 4 bases from V and 0 bases from J, leaving 9 bases between. The germline V gene has CDR1 MGHDK and CDR2 SYGVNS. CDR3 nucleotides: TGTGCCAGCAGTGCCCCAGGGGCAACTAATGAAAAACTGTTTTTT. Translating gives CASSAPGATNEKLFF.

Here the CDR3 reads CAWSVAQLKETQYF. The DNA for the CDR3 is TGTGCCTGGAGTGTAGCCCAACTCAAAGAGACCCAGTACTTC. V gene TRBV30 combines with J gene TRBJ2-5; D is unresolved. The CDR3 covers 14 residues. The V gene lost 0 bases and the J gene lost 3 bases, with 11 bases spanning the gap. Germline-derived CDR1 and CDR2 are GTSNPN and SVGIG (reference sequence).

The chain has TRBV5-4 and TRBJ1-1, with no clear D. Germline loops: CDR1 SGHNT, CDR2 YYREEE (reference sequence). This CDR3 has 13 residues. Trimming stripped 2 bases from V and 6 bases from J, with 11 bases between. The DNA of the CDR3 is TGTGCCAGCAGCTTTGTGTCAGCCGCTGAAGCTTTCTTT. It is translated as CASSFVSAAEAFF. Together with reference TRBV5-4 and TRBJ1-1, the CDR3 gives the full variable domain: ETGVTQSPTHLIKTRGQQVTLRCSSQSGHNTVSWYQQALGQGPQFIFQYYREEENGRGNFPPRFSGLQFPNYSSELNVNALELDDSALYLCASSFVSAAEAFFGQGTRLTVV.

V is TRBV11-3 and J is TRBJ2-5, with 7 positions matching TRBD2. The ends lost 5 bases at V and 0 bases at J; junction bases unmatched: 12. CDR1 SGHNT and CDR2 YENEEA come from the germline V gene. This CDR3 has 17 amino acids. CDR3 protein: CASSPGRGESYQETQYF. The CDR3, as DNA: TGTGCCAGCAGCCCGGGGAGGGGCGAGTCGTACCAAGAGACCCAGTACTTC.

The J gene is TRBJ1-4, the V gene TRBV7-3; 8 bases are a match to TRBD1. The V gene's germline CDR1 is SGHTA and CDR2 FQGTGA. The CDR3 spans 15 residues. V shed 5 bases, J shed 8 bases, and the junction held 10 bases outside the gene matches. Here the CDR3 DNA reads TGTGCCAGCAGCCCATCATGGACAGGGAGCGAAAAACTGTTTTTT. Residues: CASSPSWTGSEKLFF.

The J gene is TRBJ1-1, the V gene TRBV27, with D possibly being TRBD1 (5 bases). CDR3 size: 13 residues. CDR1 is MNHEY, CDR2 SMNVEV, per germline (reference sequence). The ends were cut back, 2 bases at V and 5 bases at J, with 9 bases in the middle. CDR3 coding DNA: TGTGCCAGCAGTTTAACAGGAGGGACTGAAGCTTTCTTT. Protein product: CASSLTGGTEAFF.

The rearrangement uses TRBV6-5 and TRBJ1-1; D not resolved. Germline V CDR1 and CDR2: MNHEY, SVGAGI. This CDR3 comprises 15 residues. The V and J ends lost 0 bases and 3 bases respectively, with 11 bases between them. In DNA form, the CDR3 reads TGTGCCAGCAGTTACTCGGTGGGGTTTTACACTGAAGCTTTCTTT. Translating gives CASSYSVGFYTEAFF.

The V gene is TRBV5-1, the J gene TRBJ2-1, with D unclear. This CDR3 is built from 13 residues. Germline V lookup: CDR1 SGHRS, CDR2 YFSETQ. V was trimmed by 1 base and J by 3 bases, leaving 5 bases between them. The CDR3 loop reads CASSLLLYNEQFF. Here the CDR3 DNA reads TGCGCCAGCAGCTTGCTCCTCTACAATGAGCAGTTCTTC.

The rearrangement uses TRBV10-3 and TRBJ2-7, with 8 bases aligning to TRBD1. Losses at the gene ends were 8 bases for V and 3 bases for J; bases not matched to a gene: 0. The CDR3 contains 11 residues. Germline CDR1 is ENHRY and CDR2 is SYGVKD. The DNA of the CDR3 is TGTGCCATCGGGACAGGCTACGAGCAGTACTTC. Translating gives CAIGTGYEQYF.

The chain carries TRBV9 and TRBJ2-2, with D perhaps TRBD1 or TRBD2 (5 bases each). From germline, CDR1 is SGDLS and CDR2 YYNGEE. The germline V and J ends were trimmed by 4 bases and 4 bases, with 17 bases remaining between them. The length of the CDR3 is 16 residues. In DNA form, the CDR3 reads TGTGCCAGCAGCCTAATACCGGGGCTTGGCACCGGGGAGCTGTTTTTT. Protein: CASSLIPGLGTGELFF.

The chain uses TRBV4-1 and TRBJ2-3; 13 bases align to TRBD2. V was pared by 3 bases and J by 4 bases, with 4 bases of the junction left unmatched. CDR1 and CDR2 (germline): MGHRA, YSYEKL. The CDR3 contains 16 residues. CDR3 nucleotide sequence: TGCGCCAGCAGCCAGGGGACTAGCGGGATCGCAGATACGCAGTATTTT. This codes for CASSQGTSGIADTQYF.

The chain couples TRBV27 to TRBJ1-1; D is unclear. With 5 bases removed from V and 0 bases from J, the gap between germline ends came to 10 bases. Germline V gene lookup returns CDR1 MNHEY and CDR2 SMNVEV (reference sequence). The CDR3 is made up of 14 amino acids. The CDR3 here is CASSPRRVNTEAFF. The CDR3 coding sequence is TGTGCCAGCAGTCCGCGTAGGGTGAACACTGAAGCTTTCTTT.

The chain has TRBV27 and TRBJ1-2; possibly TRBD1 for D (6 bases). The CDR3 totals 17 residues. V shed 5 bases and J shed 1 base, with 20 bases lying between them. Germline V CDR1 and CDR2: MNHEY, SMNVEV (reference sequence). The CDR3 DNA reads TGTGCCAGCAGTGGGACTCAACCGGGACACCGTAACTATGGCTACACCTTC. Amino acids: CASSGTQPGHRNYGYTF.

This clone was recorded many times. V is TRBV3-1 (or the pseudogene TRBV3-2) and J is TRBJ1-5; 9 bases match TRBD1. The V and J ends lost 4 bases and 5 bases, in that order; junction bases with no gene match: 6. This CDR3 has 15 amino acids. Germline V gives CDR1 LGHDT, CDR2 YNNKEL (reference sequence). The CDR3 is CASSPRGQGHQPQHF. CDR3 DNA sequence: TGTGCCAGCAGCCCGCGGGGACAGGGCCATCAGCCCCAGCATTTT.

V is TRBV30 and J is TRBJ2-5, with D maybe TRBD1 (6 bases). Germline V gene sequence: CDR1 GTSNPN, CDR2 SVGIG (reference sequence). The CDR3 runs 15 residues. Trimming took off 0 bases at V and 2 bases at J, with 13 bases between the two ends. CDR3 residues: CAWSVQKGVQETQYF. The CDR3, as DNA: TGTGCCTGGAGTGTACAAAAGGGGGTGCAAGAGACCCAGTACTTC.

The chain links TRBV15 to TRBJ2-7; D uncertain. Germline V gene data show CDR1 as LNHNV and CDR2 as YYDKDF (reference sequence). V was pared by 0 bases and J by 2 bases, with 8 bases between. The CDR3 spans 14 residues. CDR3 DNA: TGTGCCACCAGCAGAGAAAGGATTGCCTACGAGCAGTACTTC. Translated: CATSRERIAYEQYF. Variable domain in full (rest from reference TRBV15 and TRBJ2-7): DAMVIQNPRYQVTQFGKPVTLSCSQTLNHNVMYWYQQKSSQAPKLLFHYYDKDFNNEADTPDNFQSRRPNTSFCFLDIRSPGLGDTAMYLCATSRERIAYEQYFGPGTRLTVT.

The V and J genes are TRBV5-6 and TRBJ1-3; a possible D gene is TRBD1 (5 bases). V was pared by 6 bases and J by 7 bases, with 17 bases between. Germline V gene sequence: CDR1 SGHDT, CDR2 YYEEEE. CDR3 length: 14 residues. CDR3: CASNRRGLRNTIYF. In nucleotides, the CDR3 is TGTGCCAGCAACCGACGGGGACTAAGGAACACCATATATTTT.

V gene TRBV5-1 combines with J gene TRBJ2-1; the match to TRBD2 covers 8 bases. Germline-derived CDR1 and CDR2 are SGHRS and YFSETQ. This CDR3 region has 16 residues. The junction had 11 bases not matched to a gene; V was cut back by 4 bases and J by 5 bases. The chain's CDR3 is CASSPGGGGGHNEQFF. The CDR3 nucleotides read TGCGCCAGCAGCCCGGGTGGTGGCGGGGGGCACAATGAGCAGTTCTTC.

This rearrangement joins TRBV18 to TRBJ2-3; D not certain. This CDR3 has 15 amino acids. Trimming removed 2 bases at V and 1 base at J, with 10 bases between. Germline V gene lookup returns CDR1 KGHSH and CDR2 LQKENI. CDR3 nucleotide sequence: TGTGCCAGCTCACCATTACCGCTGGGCACAGATACGCAGTATTTT. It translates to CASSPLPLGTDTQYF.

V is TRBV20-1 and J is TRBJ2-1, with D uncertain. The germline CDR1 and CDR2 sequences are DFQATT and SNEGSKA (reference sequence). This CDR3 has 9 amino acids. The DNA of the CDR3 is TGCAAACGGAGCAATGAGCAGTTCTTC. It encodes CKRSNEQFF.

The chain couples TRBV29-1 to TRBJ1-3, with 8 positions matching TRBD1. The CDR3 sequence is 14 residues long. CDR1 and CDR2 (germline): SQVTM, ANQGSEA. V was pared by 5 bases and J by 3 bases, with 6 bases of the junction left unmatched. In nucleotides, the CDR3 is TGCAGCGTTCTTGACAGGGGAAGTGGAAACACCATATATTTT. Protein product: CSVLDRGSGNTIYF.

This clone was recorded once. This sequence joins TRBV30 and TRBJ1-6; D is undetermined. The germline V and J ends were trimmed by 2 bases and 0 bases, with 5 bases remaining between them. The length of the CDR3 is 14 residues. Germline V gene sequence: CDR1 GTSNPN, CDR2 SVGIG (reference sequence). CDR3 bases: TGTGCCTGGAGTCGGATCTCCTATAATTCACCCCTCCACTTT. It yields the protein CAWSRISYNSPLHF.

The chain carries TRBV7-9 and TRBJ1-1, with TRBD1 matching 10 bases. After removal of 5 bases from V and 5 bases from J, the junction contained 8 bases not matched to a gene. The CDR3 is 15 amino acids. Per the germline V gene, CDR1 is SEHNR and CDR2 is FQNEAQ (reference sequence). The CDR3 bases are TGTGCCAGCAGCGCCAGACAGGGGGCGAGGACTGAAGCTTTCTTT. Encoded protein: CASSARQGARTEAFF.

The chain joins TRBV30 to TRBJ2-7, with 10 bases matching TRBD2. Germline CDR1 reads GTSNPN; CDR2 reads SVGIG (reference sequence). There are 16 residues in the CDR3. J lost 0 bases, V lost 0 bases, and 5 bases had no gene match. CDR3 region: CAWSVLAGLSSYEQYF. CDR3 sequence (DNA): TGTGCCTGGAGTGTACTAGCGGGATTAAGCTCCTACGAGCAGTACTTC. The full variable domain, with the rest looked up from reference TRBV30 and TRBJ2-7, is SQTIHQWPATLVQPVGSPLSLECTVEGTSNPNLYWYRQAAGRGLQLLFYSVGIGQISSEVPQNLSASRPQDRQFILSSKKLLLSDSGFYLCAWSVLAGLSSYEQYFGPGTRLTVT.

This clone was counted a single time. The CDR3 loop is CASSEIPWGGDEQFF. The CDR3 DNA follows: TGTGCCAGCAGTGAGATCCCGTGGGGGGGCGATGAGCAGTTCTTC. The rearrangement uses TRBV6-4 and TRBJ2-1; possible D gene TRBD2, 7 bases. The germline gives CDR1 MRHNA, CDR2 SNTAGT. This CDR3 has 15 amino acids. The V end lost 3 bases, the J end lost 8 bases, and 17 bases lay between the germline ends.

This chain uses TRBV6-5 with TRBJ2-7; 11 bases are shared with TRBD1. The CDR3 has 15 residues. V lost 6 bases and J lost 2; bases outside the gene matches: 6. The germline V gene encodes CDR1 MNHEY and CDR2 SVGAGI. The CDR3 region is CASRAGTGGPYEQYF. The CDR3 DNA reads as TGTGCCAGCAGGGCCGGGACAGGGGGACCCTACGAGCAGTACTTC.